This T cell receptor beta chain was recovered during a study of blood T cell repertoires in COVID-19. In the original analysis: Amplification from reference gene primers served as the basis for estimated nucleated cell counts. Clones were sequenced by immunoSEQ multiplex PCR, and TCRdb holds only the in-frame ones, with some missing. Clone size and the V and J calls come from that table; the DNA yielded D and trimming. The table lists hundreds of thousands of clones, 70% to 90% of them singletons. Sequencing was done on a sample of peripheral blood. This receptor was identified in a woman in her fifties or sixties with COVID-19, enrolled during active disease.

The CDR3 is CASSSGQGATPLHF. The CDR3, as DNA: TGTGCCAGCAGCTCCGGACAGGGAGCTACACCCCTCCACTTT. The chain carries TRBV13 and TRBJ1-6; TRBD1 aligns across 8 bases. Germline V gene data show CDR1 as PRHDT and CDR2 as FYEKMQ (reference sequence). This CDR3 region has 14 residues. V was pared by 4 bases and J by 11 bases, with 7 bases of the junction left unmatched.